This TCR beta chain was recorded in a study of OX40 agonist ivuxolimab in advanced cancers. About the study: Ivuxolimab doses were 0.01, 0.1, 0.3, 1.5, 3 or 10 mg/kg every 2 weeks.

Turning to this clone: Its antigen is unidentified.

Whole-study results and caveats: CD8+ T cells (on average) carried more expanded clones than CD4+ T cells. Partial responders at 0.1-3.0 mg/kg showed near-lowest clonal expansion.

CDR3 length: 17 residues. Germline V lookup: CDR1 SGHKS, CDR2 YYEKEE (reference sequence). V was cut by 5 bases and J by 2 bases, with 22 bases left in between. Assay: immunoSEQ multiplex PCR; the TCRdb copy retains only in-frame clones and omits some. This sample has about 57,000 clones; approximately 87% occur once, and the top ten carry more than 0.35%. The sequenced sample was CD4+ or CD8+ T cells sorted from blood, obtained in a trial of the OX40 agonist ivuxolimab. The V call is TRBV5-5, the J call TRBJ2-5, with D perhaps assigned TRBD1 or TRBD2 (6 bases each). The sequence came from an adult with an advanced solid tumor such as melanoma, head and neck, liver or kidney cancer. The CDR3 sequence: CASRSGDTSGGQETQYF. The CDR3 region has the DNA TGTGCCAGCAGGTCTGGGGACACATCCGGAGGGCAAGAGACCCAGTACTTC.